The source of this T cell receptor beta chain is a study of CD8 T cells in ankylosing spondylitis. A single record per CDR3 protein comes from TCRdb applying MiXCR to the 5' RACE reads. Of 200,000 to 250,000 distinct CDR3 sequences in the sample, roughly 25% are singletons; the top ten hold under 8%. Trimming stripped 4 bases from V and 3 bases from J, with 12 bases between. The germline V gene encodes CDR1 SQVTM and CDR2 ANQGSEA. The CDR3 has 13 amino acids. Study findings and constraints: Some of the motif variants had earlier been found in reactive arthritis patients' fluid and blood. Reportedly, matched ankylosing spondylitis synovial fluid was significantly enriched for disease-linked clones. Disease-linked clones were found to be CD8+ and relatively rare in peripheral blood.

As regards this clonotype: Its specificity is not known.

Source material: blood, either unsorted or a sorted T cell fraction (not recorded which). The rearrangement uses TRBV29-1 and TRBJ1-1, with a weak D call TRBD1 (6 bases). This clonotype was obtained from a male donor with ankylosing spondylitis or in good health (not recorded which). The CDR3 DNA follows: TGCAGCGTTGGTCGGGGGGCGTACACTGAAGCTTTCTTT. Its translation is CSVGRGAYTEAFF. The variable domain in full, with the rest retrieved from reference TRBV29-1 and TRBJ1-1, is SAVISQKPSRDICQRGTSLTIQCQVDSQVTMMFWYRQQPGQSLTLIATANQGSEATYESGFVIDKFPISRPNLTFSTLTVSNMSPEDSSIYLCSVGRGAYTEAFFGQGTRLTVV.